This TCR beta chain was documented in a study of blood T cells in healthy people across ages. Notes on the study in general: Expanded clonotype changes were possibly confounded by unknown donor CMV status.

Points on this clonotype: No antigen is known for it.

Together with a sample-barcoded 5' primer, a J-beta primer mix was included in a second PCR lasting roughly 6 to 12 cycles. One entry per CDR3 protein results from TCRdb running MiXCR on the 5' RACE reads. The sample lists approximately 1.5 million distinct CDR3 sequences; about 35% were seen once. The CDR3 consists of 12 residues. Trimming took 4 bases from V and 0 from J, leaving 6 bases between them. CDR1 GTSNPN and CDR2 SVGIG come from the germline V gene (reference sequence). Individuals who donated were healthy Caucasians from Russia aged roughly 6 to 90. Roughly 9.2 milliliters of peripheral blood were drawn from each donor into EDTA-treated tubes.

The TCR sequence derives from a woman in her twenties or thirties in good health. The sequencing sample was made of blood. The chain employs TRBV30 and TRBJ1-1; D uncertain. The CDR3 DNA sequence: TGTGCCTGGAAGGGAATGAACACTGAAGCTTTCTTT. Encoded protein: CAWKGMNTEAFF. The variable domain in full, completed from reference TRBV30 and TRBJ1-1, reads SQTIHQWPATLVQPVGSPLSLECTVEGTSNPNLYWYRQAAGRGLQLLFYSVGIGQISSEVPQNLSASRPQDRQFILSSKKLLLSDSGFYLCAWKGMNTEAFFGQGTRLTVV.